This is a list of T cell receptor beta chains from one sample in a study of regulatory T cells in long-lasting Graves disease. TCRdb recomputed calls from the multiplex PCR reads with MiXCR, one row per CDR3 protein. In the table there are fewer than 400,000 distinct CDR3 sequences, around 19% of which are singletons. The specimen was peripheral blood mononuclear cells (PBMCs), collected when the disease was refractory, from a patient treated with antithyroid drugs. These receptors were taken from a female donor with Graves disease. Both conserved end residues are part of each CDR3. D genes are given only for firm matches. Rows give clone size only sometimes, using once, few, many, or a class for an expanded clone.

TGTGCCTGGAGTAAAGGACCTGGAAACACTGAAGCTTTCTTT CAWSKGPGNTEAFF TRBJ1-1 many TRBV30 NA
TGCGCCAGCAGCGTAGGAGAGGGGAATGAGCAGTTCTTC CASSVGEGNEQFF TRBJ2-1 NA TRBV5-1 NA
TGTGCCAGCACCAGGGTTACGGGAGGAAACACCATATATTTT CASTRVTGGNTIYF TRBJ1-3 NA TRBV19 NA
TGTGCTAGTGGTTCCACGGGGTACGAGCAGTACTTC CASGSTGYEQYF TRBJ2-7 NA TRBV12-5 NA
TGTGCCAGCAGCTTAGCGGTAGAAAAACTGTTTTTT CASSLAVEKLFF TRBJ1-4 many TRBV11-2 NA
TGTGCCACCAGCGGAACTAATTCACCCCTCCACTTT CATSGTNSPLHF TRBJ1-6 NA TRBV15 NA
TGTGCCAGCAGCCCCCAAAATAACTACGAGCAGTACTTC CASSPQNNYEQYF TRBJ2-7 few TRBV7-9 NA
TGTGCCAGCAGCCATGGAGGGCTGAACACTGAAGCTTTCTTT CASSHGGLNTEAFF TRBJ1-1 few TRBV4-2 NA
TGTGCCACCAGTGATTATGGCGGATTAGAGCAGTACTTC CATSDYGGLEQYF TRBJ2-7 NA TRBV24-1 NA
TGTGCCAGCAGTGAAGTTTCCGCAGACAACACCGGGGAGCTGTTTTTT CASSEVSADNTGELFF TRBJ2-2 many TRBV2 NA
TGTGCCAGCAGTTTATCGGTCCATAGGTGGGGCGGGAGGGGGGCATATGACAATGAGCAGTTCTTC CASSLSVHRWGGRGAYDNEQFF TRBJ2-1 NA TRBV28 TRBD2
TGTGCCATTAAGGGGACAGGGCCTATCTACGAGCAGTACTTC CAIKGTGPIYEQYF TRBJ2-7 many TRBV10-3 TRBD1
TGTGCCACCAGCAGGGCCGAGGGACCCTATAATTCACCCCTCCACTTT CATSRAEGPYNSPLHF TRBJ1-6 many TRBV15 NA
TGCAGTGCTAGAGGAGGCCTAGACCGCTCTGGAAACACCATATATTTT CSARGGLDRSGNTIYF TRBJ1-3 NA TRBV20-1 NA
TGTGCCTGGAGTGTGGGACAGGGCCGGGGGCAGTACTTC CAWSVGQGRGQYF TRBJ2-7 few TRBV30 TRBD1
TGTGCCAGCAGCCCCAGTAGATTCGACAGAAATAATGAAAAACTGTTTTTT CASSPSRFDRNNEKLFF TRBJ1-4 NA TRBV5-5 NA
TGCAGCGTTGAAGTGACAGGGGCCAACACTGAAGCTTTCTTT CSVEVTGANTEAFF TRBJ1-1 many TRBV29-1 TRBD1
TGCGCCAGCAGCCAACAGGAAATGAACACTGAAGCTTTCTTT CASSQQEMNTEAFF TRBJ1-1 few TRBV5-1 NA
TGTGCCAGCAGCCGACAGTTCTCTGGAAACACCATATATTTT CASSRQFSGNTIYF TRBJ1-3 NA TRBV3-1 NA
TGTGCCAGCAGCGTAGAAAGTCGTGCCCCTAGGACAGATAATAACTATGGCTACACCTTC CASSVESRAPRTDNNYGYTF TRBJ1-2 few TRBV9 NA
TGTGCCTGGAGAGGACAGTTGAACTATGGCTACACCTTC CAWRGQLNYGYTF TRBJ1-2 many TRBV30 NA
TGTGCCAGCAGCTTAGGCGTAGCGGGGGGTAGGAACACCGGGGAGCTGTTTTTT CASSLGVAGGRNTGELFF TRBJ2-2 NA TRBV7-2 TRBD2
TGTGCCAGCAGAAGGGAGCTACTCCGGGACAGCTTCCACTTT CASRRELLRDSFHF TRBJ1-6 few TRBV2 TRBD1
TGTGCCAGCAGCAGACTAGCGGGGCAAGAGACCCAGTACTTC CASSRLAGQETQYF TRBJ2-5 many TRBV7-2 TRBD2
TGCGCCAGCAGTGGACGTGCCATTACCTACGAGCAGTACTTC CASSGRAITYEQYF TRBJ2-7 NA TRBV10-1 NA
TGTGCCACCTCTCAGGGGAACTATGGCTACACCTTC CATSQGNYGYTF TRBJ1-2 NA TRBV24-1 NA
TGTGCCAGCAGAGACCGAGGATACTACGAGCAGTACTTC CASRDRGYYEQYF TRBJ2-7 few TRBV2 NA
TGTGCCAGCAACTCGGGGGGCAGGAACAATGAGCAGTTCTTC CASNSGGRNNEQFF TRBJ2-1 once TRBV12-3/TRBV12-4 NA
TGTGCCAGCAGTTTACTGGACAGTAACTATGGCTACACCTTC CASSLLDSNYGYTF TRBJ1-2 many TRBV28 NA
TGTGCCATCAGTGATCTACAGGGTTTGCAGGCTTTCTTT CAISDLQGLQAFF TRBJ1-1 NA TRBV10-3 NA
TGTGCCAGCAGTGTACAGGGACAGCCCCAGCATTTT CASSVQGQPQHF TRBJ1-5 many TRBV6-1 NA
TGTGCCAGCAGTTCCCGGACAGGGACGAATCAGCCCCAGCATTTT CASSSRTGTNQPQHF TRBJ1-5 many TRBV12-3/TRBV12-4 TRBD1
TGTGCCAGCAGCGTACTAGGGGGGACTGAAGCTTTCTTT CASSVLGGTEAFF TRBJ1-1 NA TRBV9 NA
TGTGCCAGCAGCTTATCACGCGACGGGAACACCGGGGAGCTGTTTTTT CASSLSRDGNTGELFF TRBJ2-2 many TRBV7-3 NA
TGTGCCAGCAGTCCGACGACAGAACTTGGGGCTTATGGCTACACCTTC CASSPTTELGAYGYTF TRBJ1-2 many TRBV28 NA
TGTGCCAGCAGACAAAAGGGACAGGGATATGGCTACACCTTC CASRQKGQGYGYTF TRBJ1-2 many TRBV27 TRBD1
TGTGCCAGCTCACCAGCGAGGAACAGATACGAGCAGTACTTC CASSPARNRYEQYF TRBJ2-7 few TRBV18 NA
TGCGCCAGCAGCTCCAGGATAGGGATTCTCACTGAAGCTTTCTTT CASSSRIGILTEAFF TRBJ1-1 few TRBV4-1 NA
TGCAGTGCTAGGGGGAGACTAGCGGGGTACGAGCAGTACTTC CSARGRLAGYEQYF TRBJ2-7 NA TRBV20-1 TRBD2
TGCAGTGCTAGCCTACACGGGGGAAGCTCCTACGAGCAGTACTTC CSASLHGGSSYEQYF TRBJ2-7 few TRBV20-1 NA
TGCGCCAGCAGCTTGAGGGGAGCGTGGGAGCAGTACTTC CASSLRGAWEQYF TRBJ2-7 few TRBV5-1 NA
TGTGCCAGCAGCGTGCCAGGGGCGCCTGGAAACACCATATATTTT CASSVPGAPGNTIYF TRBJ1-3 NA TRBV9 NA
TGCAGTGCTAGAGCGGGGGGACAGCTCAACTATGGCTACACCTTC CSARAGGQLNYGYTF TRBJ1-2 NA TRBV20-1 TRBD1
TGCGCCAGCAGCCGCGTTCGGGCAGGGGACGCCTACGAGCAGTACTTC CASSRVRAGDAYEQYF TRBJ2-7 NA TRBV4-1 NA
TGCGCCAGCAGCTGGGGCGGCCAGGGCCCTGAAGCTTTCTTT CASSWGGQGPEAFF TRBJ1-1 NA TRBV5-1 NA
TGTGCCAGCAGCCAAGATACGGCAGTTTATGGCTACACCTTC CASSQDTAVYGYTF TRBJ1-2 few TRBV3-1 NA
TGTGCCTGGAGTGTCGGGTGGGACAGGGACGAGCAGTACTTC CAWSVGWDRDEQYF TRBJ2-7 NA TRBV30 TRBD1
TGTGCCAGCAGCACGGACAGGGGACAGCCCCAGCATTTT CASSTDRGQPQHF TRBJ1-5 NA TRBV7-3 TRBD1
TGTGCCAGCAGGGGACTAGCGTCCGGGGAGCTGTTTTTT CASRGLASGELFF TRBJ2-2 NA TRBV11-2 TRBD2
TGCAGTGCCGAGGGACTGTCCCAAGAGACCCAGTACTTC CSAEGLSQETQYF TRBJ2-5 few TRBV20-1 NA
TGTGCCAGCAGTGAAGCTTTCTACAATGAGCAGTTCTTC CASSEAFYNEQFF TRBJ2-1 NA TRBV6-2/TRBV6-3 NA
TGTGCCAGCACCTGGGGACTAGCGGGTACAAGCGAGCAGTACTTC CASTWGLAGTSEQYF TRBJ2-7 many TRBV12-3/TRBV12-4 TRBD2